This TCR beta chain was sequenced in a study of shared clonotypes between healthy human individuals. CDR1 and CDR2 (germline): SQVTM, ANQGSEA. The length of the CDR3 is 15 residues. Unmatched junction bases numbered 11, after V lost 4 bases and J lost 4 bases. Here immunoSEQ multiplex PCR was the method, and the copy in TCRdb shows in-frame clones only, minus some. The sample gives over 1.4 million clones, more than 95% of which show up once; 0.95% to 1.5% is in the top ten. The chain employs TRBV29-1 and TRBJ1-2; 8 bases align to TRBD1. What was sequenced was naive CD4+ T cells sorted from blood. Subset indicated: CD45RA+ positively selected. This sequence was found in a man aged 25-40 years in good health. The CDR3 here is CSVVPPGQASYGYTF. Here the CDR3 DNA reads TGCAGCGTTGTACCCCCGGGACAGGCTTCCTATGGCTACACCTTC.